Below, one T cell receptor beta chain is given with its context. This sample is part of a study of blood T cell repertoires in COVID-19. Study-wide background: Whether acute or convalescent, the COVID-19 samples came from the United States, Italy and Spain. T cells, B-cell-depleted T cells, or PBMCs provided the cDNA or gDNA that served as material.

Methods used by the authors: Reference gene primers were amplified, and this amplification served to estimate nucleated cell counts. The table came from immunoSEQ multiplex PCR; TCRdb's copy has only in-frame clones and leaves some out. V and J calls and clone size follow that table, whereas D and trimming were derived from the DNA. The sample has around 20,000 clones, about 87% seen once. This TCR derives from a human donor in a cohort sampled during active COVID-19. The sample taken for sequencing was peripheral blood.

The chain's CDR3 is CASSFRTGEGGPQHF. CDR3 in DNA: TGTGCCAGCAGCTTTCGGACAGGGGAGGGGGGGCCCCAGCATTTT. This chain uses TRBV7-2 with TRBJ1-5; 9 bases map to TRBD1. V trimming: 3 bases; J trimming: 9 bases; junction bases outside the gene matches: 9. The germline CDR1 and CDR2 sequences are SGHTA and FQGNSA. The CDR3 covers 15 residues. The variable domain in full, completed from reference TRBV7-2 and TRBJ1-5, reads GAGVSQSPSNKVTEKGKDVELRCDPISGHTALYWYRQSLGQGLEFLIYFQGNSAPDKSGLPSDRFSAERTGGSVSTLTIQRTQQEDSAVYLCASSFRTGEGGPQHFGDGTRLSIL.